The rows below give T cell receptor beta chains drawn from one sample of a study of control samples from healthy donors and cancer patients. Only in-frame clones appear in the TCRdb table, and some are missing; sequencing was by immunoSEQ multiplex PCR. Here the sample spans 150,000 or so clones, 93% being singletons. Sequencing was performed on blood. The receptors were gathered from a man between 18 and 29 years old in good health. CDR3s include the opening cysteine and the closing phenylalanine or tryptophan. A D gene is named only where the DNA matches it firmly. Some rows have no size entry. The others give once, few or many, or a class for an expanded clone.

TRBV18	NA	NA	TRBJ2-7	TGTGCCAGCTCACCACCGGGGCACCAATACGAGCAGTACTTC	CASSPPGHQYEQYF
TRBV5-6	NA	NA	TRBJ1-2	TGTGCCAGCAGCTTGGAGCATGGCTACACCTTC	CASSLEHGYTF
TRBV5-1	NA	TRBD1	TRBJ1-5	TGCGCCAGCAGCATCGGACAGGGGGGCCAGCCCCAGCATTTT	CASSIGQGGQPQHF
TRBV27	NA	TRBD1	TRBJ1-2	TGTGCCAGCAGTTCGACAGGGTTTGGCTACACCTTC	CASSSTGFGYTF
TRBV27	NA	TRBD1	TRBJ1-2	TGTGCCAGCACCCTAAGGGACAGGGGGAGAGGAGCCTATGGCTACACCTTC	CASTLRDRGRGAYGYTF
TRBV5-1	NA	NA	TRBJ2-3	TGCGCCAGCAGCTTGTCTGCCGATACGCAGTATTTT	CASSLSADTQYF
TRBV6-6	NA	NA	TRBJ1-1	TGTGCCAGCAGTTTCGCCTCGACAGACACTGAAGCTTTCTTT	CASSFASTDTEAFF
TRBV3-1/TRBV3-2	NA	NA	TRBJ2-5	TGTGCCAGCAGCCAAGCGGGAAAAGAGACCCAGTACTTC	CASSQAGKETQYF
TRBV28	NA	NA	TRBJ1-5	TGTGCCAGCAGTTTACACCAGCCCCAGCATTTT	CASSLHQPQHF
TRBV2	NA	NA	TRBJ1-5	TGTGCCAGCCTAGACAGGCCTAATCAGCCCCAGCATTTT	CASLDRPNQPQHF
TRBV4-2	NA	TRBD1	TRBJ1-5	TGTGCCAGCAGCCCCGCCTGGGACAGGGCGCAGCCCCAGCATTTT	CASSPAWDRAQPQHF
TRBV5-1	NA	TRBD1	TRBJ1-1	TGCGCCAGCAGCGCGACTACCCGGACAGGGATTAATGAAGCTTTCTTT	CASSATTRTGINEAFF
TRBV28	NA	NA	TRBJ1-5	TGTGCCAGCAGTTCCCGGATCCGCAATCAGCCCCAGCATTTT	CASSSRIRNQPQHF
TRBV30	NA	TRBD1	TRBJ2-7	TGTGCCTGGAAGGGGGCATGGTCTAGAGAGCAGTACTTC	CAWKGAWSREQYF
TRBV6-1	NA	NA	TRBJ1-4	TGTGCCAGCAGTGAATGGAAGGGAGTCGGATTAGAAAAACTGTTTTTT	CASSEWKGVGLEKLFF
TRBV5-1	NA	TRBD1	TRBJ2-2	TGCGCCAGCAGCTTCGGGACTGGGACAGGGAGAGCCGGGGAGCTGTTTTTT	CASSFGTGTGRAGELFF
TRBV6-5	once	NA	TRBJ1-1	TGTGCCAGCCAAGGAGTCCTGGGGACTGAAGCTTTCTTT	CASQGVLGTEAFF
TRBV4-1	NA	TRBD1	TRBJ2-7	TGCGCCAGCAGCCTGCCGGGACAGGGTTACGAGCAGTACTTC	CASSLPGQGYEQYF
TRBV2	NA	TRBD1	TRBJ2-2	TGTGCCGGGGGACAGGGCCACACCGGGGAGCTGTTTTTT	CAGGQGHTGELFF
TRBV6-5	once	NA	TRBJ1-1	TGTGCCAGCAGTTACTCTCAGGGATACACTGAAGCTTTCTTT	CASSYSQGYTEAFF
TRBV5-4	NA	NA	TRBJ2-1	TGTGCCAGCAGCTTGGCCTTAAGCTCTACAAGTGAGCAGTTCTTC	CASSLALSSTSEQFF
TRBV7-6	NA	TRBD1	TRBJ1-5	TGTGCCAGCAGCTTAGGTCACAGGGGTGATCAGCCCCAGCATTTT	CASSLGHRGDQPQHF
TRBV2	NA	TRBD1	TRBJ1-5	TGTGCCAGCAGTGAACAGGGGGTGAGCAATCAGCCCCAGCATTTT	CASSEQGVSNQPQHF
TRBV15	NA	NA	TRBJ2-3	TGTGCCACCAGCCCCAAGATAGAACGAGGGCAGTATTTT	CATSPKIERGQYF
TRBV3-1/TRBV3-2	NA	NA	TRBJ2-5	TGTGCCAGCAGCCAAGATCTAGGACGGCAAGAGACCCAGTACTTC	CASSQDLGRQETQYF
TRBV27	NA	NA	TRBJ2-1	TGTGCCAGCCTGAGGGGCGGCGGGACCTACAATGAGCAGTTCTTC	CASLRGGGTYNEQFF
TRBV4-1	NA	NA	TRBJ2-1	TGCGCCAGCAGCCAAGAGCGGCAGGCAGACAATGAGCAGTTCTTC	CASSQERQADNEQFF
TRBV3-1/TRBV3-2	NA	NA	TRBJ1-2	TGTGCCAGCAGTCACACCGCGGCGGCGGGGAATGGCTACACCTTC	CASSHTAAAGNGYTF
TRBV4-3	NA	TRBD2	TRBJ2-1	TGCGCCAGCAGCCAAGATCCCCGGGAGGGCCGGGTGTATGAGCAGTTCTTC	CASSQDPREGRVYEQFF
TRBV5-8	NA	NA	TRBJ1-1	TGTGCCAGCAGCCTAAGCCCGGCCAGAGAAGCTTTCTTT	CASSLSPAREAFF
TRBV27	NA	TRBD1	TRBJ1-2	TGTGCCAGCCTCGGACAGGGGGTAATTGGCTACACCTTC	CASLGQGVIGYTF
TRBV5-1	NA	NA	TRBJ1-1	TGCGCCAGCAGCTTAGACAACGCCTACACTGAAGCTTTCTTT	CASSLDNAYTEAFF
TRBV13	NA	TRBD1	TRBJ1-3	TGTGCCAGCAGCTCGACAGGGCTCGGAAACACCATATATTTT	CASSSTGLGNTIYF
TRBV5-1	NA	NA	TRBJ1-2	TGCGCCAGCAGTATTGAGGGTAATGACTATGGCTACACCTTC	CASSIEGNDYGYTF
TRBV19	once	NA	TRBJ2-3	TGTGCCAGTAGTATAGTGGGGGGGCCCACAGATACGCAGTATTTT	CASSIVGGPTDTQYF
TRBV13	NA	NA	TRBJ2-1	TGTGCCAGCAGCTCCCCAGAGGGATTAAGGTACAATGAGCAGTTCTTC	CASSSPEGLRYNEQFF
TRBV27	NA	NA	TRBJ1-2	TGTGCCAGCAGTTTAAGGGGGTGGGAGAGGACAAACGGCTACACCTTC	CASSLRGWERTNGYTF
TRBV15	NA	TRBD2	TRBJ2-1	TGTGCCACCAGCAGAGGAACTAGCGGGAGGGCAAATGAGCAGTTCTTC	CATSRGTSGRANEQFF
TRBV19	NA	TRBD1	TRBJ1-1	TGTGCCAGCAGCCGGGACAGGGGCCTTATGAACACTGAAGCTTTCTTT	CASSRDRGLMNTEAFF
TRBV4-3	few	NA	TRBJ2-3	TGCGCCAGCAGCCAAAGCCGGGGAAGGTCAGATACGCAGTATTTT	CASSQSRGRSDTQYF
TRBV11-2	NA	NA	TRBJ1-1	TGTGCCAGCAGCCCTCGCGGTCCCCCTTCGAACACTGAAGCTTTCTTT	CASSPRGPPSNTEAFF
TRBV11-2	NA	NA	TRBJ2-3	TGTGCCAGCTCGTCAGGGGGGGGGTGGTCAGATACGCAGTATTTT	CASSSGGGWSDTQYF
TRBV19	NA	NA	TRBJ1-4	TGTGCCAGTAGTATAGTAGAAAAACTGTTTTTT	CASSIVEKLFF
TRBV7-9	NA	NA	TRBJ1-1	TGTGCCAGCAGCTTCGCGCTGGGGGAAGCTTTCTTT	CASSFALGEAFF
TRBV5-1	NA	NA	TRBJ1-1	TGCGCCAGCAGCTTGGGGCCAGGGGCGAACACTGAAGCTTTCTTT	CASSLGPGANTEAFF
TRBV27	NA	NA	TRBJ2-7	TGTGCCAGCAGCCTGGACAGACGCTCCTACGAGCAGTACTTC	CASSLDRRSYEQYF
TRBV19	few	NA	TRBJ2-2	TGTGCCAGTAGTGTGTCCAATATAAACACCGGGGAGCTGTTTTTT	CASSVSNINTGELFF
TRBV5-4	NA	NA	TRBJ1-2	TGTGCCAGCAGCTTGGACAGGAGCCACTATGGCTACACCTTC	CASSLDRSHYGYTF
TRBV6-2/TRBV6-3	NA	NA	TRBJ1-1	TGTGCCAGCAGTTACTCGGGGGGATACACTGAAGCTTTCTTT	CASSYSGGYTEAFF
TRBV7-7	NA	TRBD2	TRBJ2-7	TGTGCTAGCAGCTTAGGGACTAGCGGGAGTTACGAGCAGTACTTC	CASSLGTSGSYEQYF
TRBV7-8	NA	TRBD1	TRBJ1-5	TGTGCCAGCAGCTCTTTTTACAGGGGACGCAATCAGCCCCAGCATTTT	CASSSFYRGRNQPQHF
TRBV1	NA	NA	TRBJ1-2	TGCACCAGCAGCCGACGTTCCTATGGCTACACCTTC	CTSSRRSYGYTF
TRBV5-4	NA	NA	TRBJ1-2	TGTGCCAGCAGCCCCACAGTACAGATTAACTATGGCTACACCTTC	CASSPTVQINYGYTF